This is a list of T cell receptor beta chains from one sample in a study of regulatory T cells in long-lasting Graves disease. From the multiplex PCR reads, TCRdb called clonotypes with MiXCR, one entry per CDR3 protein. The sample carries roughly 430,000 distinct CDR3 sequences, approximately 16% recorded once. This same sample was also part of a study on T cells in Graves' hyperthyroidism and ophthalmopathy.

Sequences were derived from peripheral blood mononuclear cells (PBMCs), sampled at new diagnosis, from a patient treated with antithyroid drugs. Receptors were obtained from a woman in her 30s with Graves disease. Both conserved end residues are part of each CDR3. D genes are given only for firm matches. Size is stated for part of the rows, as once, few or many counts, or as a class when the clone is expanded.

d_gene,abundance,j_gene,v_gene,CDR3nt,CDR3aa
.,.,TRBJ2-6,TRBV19,TGTGCCAGTAGTTTATTTTTTGGAGGGCCTGGGGCCAACGTCCTGACTTTC,CASSLFFGGPGANVLTF
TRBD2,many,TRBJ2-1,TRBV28,TGTGCCAGCAGTCGACTAGCGGTCTCCTACAATGAGCAGTTCTTC,CASSRLAVSYNEQFF
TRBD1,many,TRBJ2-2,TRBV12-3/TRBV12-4,TGTGCCAGCAGTTTAGAAGCAGGGGGTCCCGGGGAGCTGTTTTTT,CASSLEAGGPGELFF
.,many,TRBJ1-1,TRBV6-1,TGTGCCAGCAGTGGGGCGGTAGGGGCGACGGGAGTAGCTTTCTTT,CASSGAVGATGVAFF
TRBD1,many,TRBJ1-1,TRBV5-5,TGTGCCAGCAGCTTCTCGCAGGGGGTTTATGTGAACACTGAAGCTTTCTTT,CASSFSQGVYVNTEAFF
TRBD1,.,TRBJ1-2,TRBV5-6,TGTGCCAGCAGCTTGTTCCCAGGGGGACGCGGCTACACCTTC,CASSLFPGGRGYTF
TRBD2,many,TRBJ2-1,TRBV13,TGTGCCAGCAGCCCCAGCACTAGCGGGAGGGCAAGTGAGCAGTTCTTC,CASSPSTSGRASEQFF
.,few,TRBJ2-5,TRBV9,TGTGCCAGCAGCGTAGCAAATACACAAGAGACCCAGTACTTC,CASSVANTQETQYF
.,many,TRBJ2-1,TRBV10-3,TGTGCCATCAGTGAGTCGGATAGCGAGCAGTTCTTC,CAISESDSEQFF
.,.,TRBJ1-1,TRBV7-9,TGTGCCAGCAATCTGGACGGAAAGAACACTGAAGCTTTCTTT,CASNLDGKNTEAFF
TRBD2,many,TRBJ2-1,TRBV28,TGTGCCAGCAGTTTTCCGGGAGGTTTCCACAATGAGCAGTTCTTC,CASSFPGGFHNEQFF
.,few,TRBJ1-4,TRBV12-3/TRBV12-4,TGTGCCAGCAGTTCCTTTTGGGACGGGCTTATTAATGAAAAACTGTTTTTT,CASSSFWDGLINEKLFF
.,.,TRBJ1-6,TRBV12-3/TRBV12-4,TGTGCCAGCAGCCCTTTTGCGGGGAGCTCCTATAATTCACCCCTCCACTTT,CASSPFAGSSYNSPLHF
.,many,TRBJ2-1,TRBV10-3,TGTGCCATCAGTGAAGTGCAGAACAATGAGCAGTTCTTC,CAISEVQNNEQFF
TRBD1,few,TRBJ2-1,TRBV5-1,TGCGCCAGCAGCGACCGGGACAGGGCATACAATGAGCAGTTCTTC,CASSDRDRAYNEQFF
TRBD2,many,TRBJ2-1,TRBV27,TGTGCCAGCAGTTTATATCTAGCGGGAGTCGACAATGAGCAGTTCTTC,CASSLYLAGVDNEQFF
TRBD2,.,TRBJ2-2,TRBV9,TGTGCCAGCAGCGTGGGGGGAGGGCCCGGCGGGGAGCTGTTTTTT,CASSVGGGPGGELFF
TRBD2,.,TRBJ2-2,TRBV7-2,TGTGCCAGCAGCTTTAGGCCTTTGCGGGAGTGGAGGACCGGGGAGCTGTTTTTT,CASSFRPLREWRTGELFF
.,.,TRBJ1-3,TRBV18,TGTGCCAGCTCACCAGGACAGCTGGGAAGCACCATATATTTT,CASSPGQLGSTIYF
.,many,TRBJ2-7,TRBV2,TGTGTCTCTCGGCTGTTCTTCCTAGGCGAGCAGTACTTC,CVSRLFFLGEQYF
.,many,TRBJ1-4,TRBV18,TGTGCCAGCTCACCACTTCTGGGAGAGGTTGAAAAACTGTTTTTT,CASSPLLGEVEKLFF
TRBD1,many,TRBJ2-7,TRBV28,TGTGCCAGCATCTCGGGGGACAGGGGAGGTGACGAGCAGTACTTC,CASISGDRGGDEQYF
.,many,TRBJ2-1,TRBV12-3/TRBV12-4,TGTGCCAGCAGACTTAGACGGACCCTTAGCTCCTACAATGAGCAGTTCTTC,CASRLRRTLSSYNEQFF
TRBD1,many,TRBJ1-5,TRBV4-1,TGCGCCAGCAGCCAGGCACAGGGGACCAATCAGCCCCAGCATTTT,CASSQAQGTNQPQHF
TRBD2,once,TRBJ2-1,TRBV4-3,TGCGCCAGCAGCCAAGCTTACCTAGCGGGAGACCCTTTTCAGCCCTTC,CASSQAYLAGDPFQPF
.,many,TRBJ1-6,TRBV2,TGTGCCAGCAGTGGGGAGACAGTCTATAATTCACCCCTCCACTTT,CASSGETVYNSPLHF
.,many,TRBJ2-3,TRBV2,TGTGCCAGCACATCACAGCCCAGCACAGATACGCAGTATTTT,CASTSQPSTDTQYF
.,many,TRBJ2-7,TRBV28,TGTGCCAGCAGTTCGCCTATATCGGAGCAGTACTTC,CASSSPISEQYF
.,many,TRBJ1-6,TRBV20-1,TGCAGTGCTTTTAAAGGGGACAATTCACCCCTCCACTTT,CSAFKGDNSPLHF
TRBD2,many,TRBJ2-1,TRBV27,TGTGCCAGCAGCTTGGCCCCAGCGGGGGACAATGAGCAGTTCTTC,CASSLAPAGDNEQFF
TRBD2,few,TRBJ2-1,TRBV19,TGTGCCGTGGAGGCGGGGGGAATAAGCCATGAGCAGTTCTTC,CAVEAGGISHEQFF
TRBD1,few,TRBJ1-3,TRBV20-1,TGCAGTGCTACCTATGACAGGGAGGCGGCGGGAAACACCATATATTTT,CSATYDREAAGNTIYF
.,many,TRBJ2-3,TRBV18,TGTGCCAGCTCACCAGGGGCGGAAGGTACGCAGTATTTT,CASSPGAEGTQYF
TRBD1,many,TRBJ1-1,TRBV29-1,TGCAGCGTTAAACAGGGGACCTCGGGCACTGAAGCTTTCTTT,CSVKQGTSGTEAFF
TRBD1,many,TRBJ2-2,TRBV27,TGTGCCAGCAGTTTGGCAGGGGGTAACACCGGGGAGCTGTTTTTT,CASSLAGGNTGELFF
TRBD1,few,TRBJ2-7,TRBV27,TGTGCCAGCTCCGTCGCAGGGGGAATATACGAGCAGTACTTC,CASSVAGGIYEQYF
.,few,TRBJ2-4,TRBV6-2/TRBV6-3,TGTGCCAGCAGTTACCGGCGGATCACCAAAAACATTCAGTACTTC,CASSYRRITKNIQYF
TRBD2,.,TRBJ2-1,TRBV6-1,TGTGCCAGCATCCTCGCCGGGACTAGCGGTAACAATGAGCAGTTCTTC,CASILAGTSGNNEQFF
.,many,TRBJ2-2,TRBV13,TGTGCCAGCAGCCTGAGGCCCGGGGAGCTGTTTTTT,CASSLRPGELFF
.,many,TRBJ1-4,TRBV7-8,TGTGCCAGCAGCGAACAGGGTCTATGGGAAAAACTGTTTTTT,CASSEQGLWEKLFF
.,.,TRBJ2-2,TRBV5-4,TGTGCCAGCAGCCCCAGGGCCCCGGACCGGCGAGCCGGGGAGCTGTTTTTT,CASSPRAPDRRAGELFF
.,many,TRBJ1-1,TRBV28,TGTGCCAGCAGTCGACCAGAGGAGATGAACACTGAAGCTTTCTTT,CASSRPEEMNTEAFF
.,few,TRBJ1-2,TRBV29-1,TGCAGCGTTCGACAACCTGGGGGGGTGAGCTACACCTTC,CSVRQPGGVSYTF
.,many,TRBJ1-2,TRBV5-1,TGCGCCAGCAGCTTGGCCAACAGCAACTATGGCTACACCTTC,CASSLANSNYGYTF
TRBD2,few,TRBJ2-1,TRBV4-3,TGCGCCAGCAGCCAAGAGGGTCCAGCGGGAAAGGGCGAGCAGTTCTTC,CASSQEGPAGKGEQFF
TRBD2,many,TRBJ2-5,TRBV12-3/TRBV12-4,TGTGCCAGCAGTTTAGGAAGGACTAGCGGGAGTGGAGAGACCCAGTACTTC,CASSLGRTSGSGETQYF
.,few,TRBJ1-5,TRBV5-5,TGTGCCAGCAGCTTGGGACTATTAATCTACCAGCCCCAGCATTTT,CASSLGLLIYQPQHF
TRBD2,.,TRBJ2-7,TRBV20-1,TGCAGTGCCCCCGGTGAGGGACTAGCGGGAGTAGGTTACGAGCAGTACTTC,CSAPGEGLAGVGYEQYF
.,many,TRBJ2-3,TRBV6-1,TGTGCCAGCCTCGAAGCGGGTACAGATACGCAGTATTTT,CASLEAGTDTQYF
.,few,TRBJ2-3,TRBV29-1,TGCAGCGTTGAAGATAGGGGGTTAGCCACAGATACGCAGTATTTT,CSVEDRGLATDTQYF